One sample yielded the 24 T cell receptor beta chains listed below, sequenced in a study of blood T cell repertoires in COVID-19. This table comes from immunoSEQ multiplex PCR, and its TCRdb copy is limited to in-frame clones, with some not included. Here the sample spans hundreds of thousands of clones, around nine tenths being singletons. Sequences were obtained from peripheral blood. Receptors were obtained from a woman in her 30s with acute or convalescent COVID-19.

The rearrangement uses TRBV19 and TRBJ1-2; D not resolved. In germline, CDR1 is LNHDA, CDR2 SQIVND (reference sequence). Trimming removed 2 bases from V and 2 bases from J, with 12 bases in between. This CDR3 is built from 15 residues. CDR3 nucleotides: TGTGCCAGTAGTATAACCGCAGCGCCGAACTATGGCTACACCTTC. Translated, it gives CASSITAAPNYGYTF.

The chain has TRBV3-1 (or the pseudogene TRBV3-2) and TRBJ2-1, with D hard to call. The CDR3 is 12 amino acids. Germline CDR1 LGHDT, CDR2 YNNKEL (reference sequence). V shed 0 bases and J shed 7 bases, with 4 bases lying between them. In nucleotides, the CDR3 is TGTGCCAGCAGCCAAGAGTCGAATGAGCAGTTCTTC. This codes for CASSQESNEQFF.

As for this clone: The sample has other DNA sequences that encode this CDR3 too. The rearrangement links TRBV5-1 to TRBJ2-1; TRBD2 agrees at 10 bases. After removal of 3 bases from V and 2 bases from J, the junction contained 2 bases not matched to a gene. This CDR3 has 15 amino acids. Per germline, CDR1 SGHRS and CDR2 YFSETQ. CDR3 loop: CASSSLAGAYNEQFF. In DNA form, the CDR3 reads TGCGCCAGCAGCTCTCTAGCGGGGGCCTACAATGAGCAGTTCTTC.

The V call is TRBV2, the J call TRBJ1-3; the D is unclear. CDR1 and CDR2 from the germline V gene are SNHLY and FYNNEI. Trimming cost V 6 bases and J 0 bases, with 18 bases left between them. The CDR3 length is 17 residues. The CDR3 loop reads CASSQRTRQTSGNTIYF. CDR3 bases: TGTGCCAGCAGCCAAAGGACTAGACAAACCTCTGGAAACACCATATATTTT. Full variable domain (missing parts from reference TRBV2 and TRBJ1-3): EPEVTQTPSHQVTQMGQEVILRCVPISNHLYFYWYRQILGQKVEFLVSFYNNEISEKSEIFDDQFSVERPDGSNFTLKIRSTKLEDSAMYFCASSQRTRQTSGNTIYFGEGSWLTVV.

The V call is TRBV14, the J call TRBJ1-2; D is uncertain. Germline V lookup: CDR1 SGHDN, CDR2 FVKESK. The CDR3 is 14 residues long. Trimming stripped 1 base from V and 4 bases from J, with 10 bases between. The CDR3 sequence is CASSQGRHFYGYTF. The CDR3 DNA reads TGTGCCAGCAGCCAAGGAAGACACTTCTATGGCTACACCTTC.

The genes are TRBV5-6 and TRBJ1-6; D gene unclear. This CDR3 comprises 16 residues. Trimming took off 4 bases at V and 0 bases at J, with 11 bases between the two ends. Germline V gene lookup returns CDR1 SGHDT and CDR2 YYEEEE. This chain's CDR3 is CASSQMGSSYNSPLHF. As DNA, the CDR3 is TGTGCCAGCAGCCAAATGGGGAGCTCCTATAATTCACCCCTCCACTTT.

In the case of this clone: The sample holds other DNA sequences that translate to the same CDR3. The chain is built from TRBV5-6 and TRBJ1-2; D gene ambiguous. Germline values: CDR1 SGHDT, CDR2 YYEEEE. This CDR3 is 12 amino acids long. V gave up 0 bases and J gave up 4 bases, with 4 bases separating them. Here the CDR3 reads CASSLVGYGYTF. The CDR3 nucleotides are TGTGCCAGCAGCTTGGTCGGCTATGGCTACACCTTC.

J is TRBJ2-2 and V is TRBV19; D unclear. Germline V gives CDR1 LNHDA, CDR2 SQIVND (reference sequence). Trimming left V 0 bases short and J 9 bases short, with 5 bases between. There are 12 residues in the CDR3. CDR3 nucleotide sequence: TGTGCCAGTAGTATAGATAGCTGGGAGCTGTTTTTT. Its translation: CASSIDSWELFF.

The chain is built from TRBV11-2 and TRBJ1-1, with D possibly matching TRBD1 (6 bases). V was cut by 0 bases and J by 4 bases, with 27 bases left in between. This CDR3 is 20 amino acids long. Looked up from germline, CDR1 is SGHAT and CDR2 is FQNNGV. The CDR3 protein is CASSLDLPPVARGLGTEAFF. As DNA, the CDR3 is TGTGCCAGCAGCTTAGATCTTCCCCCAGTAGCCAGGGGCTTAGGCACTGAAGCTTTCTTT.

V and J are TRBV7-8 and TRBJ2-3, with 9 bases that match TRBD2. The germline V gene encodes CDR1 SGHVS and CDR2 FQNEAQ. The junction had 4 bases not matched to a gene; V was cut back by 0 bases and J by 6 bases. There are 15 residues in the CDR3. CDR3: CASSLAAGGGDTQYF. Written as DNA, the CDR3 is TGTGCCAGCAGCTTAGCAGCGGGGGGAGGGGATACGCAGTATTTT. Full variable domain (remainder filled in from reference TRBV7-8 and TRBJ2-3): GAGVSQSPRYKVAKRGQDVALRCDPISGHVSLFWYQQALGQGPEFLTYFQNEAQLDKSGLPSDRFFAERPEGSVSTLKIQRTQQEDSAVYLCASSLAAGGGDTQYFGPGTRLTVL.

The V gene is TRBV9, the J gene TRBJ1-3; 9 bases line up with TRBD1. The ends lost 2 bases at V and 4 bases at J; junction bases unmatched: 7. The CDR3 length is 16 residues. Germline CDR1 SGDLS, CDR2 YYNGEE. DNA of the CDR3: TGTGCCAGCAGCGTTGGACAGGGGACTACCGGAAACACCATATATTTT. Its translation: CASSVGQGTTGNTIYF. Full variable domain (rest looked up from reference TRBV9 and TRBJ1-3): DSGVTQTPKHLITATGQRVTLRCSPRSGDLSVYWYQQSLDQGLQFLIQYYNGEERAKGNILERFSAQQFPDLHSELNLSSLELGDSALYFCASSVGQGTTGNTIYFGEGSWLTVV.

V usage is TRBV25-1 and J usage is TRBJ1-5; unclear D gene. V lost 5 bases and J lost 7, with 12 bases in between. The CDR3 extends over 13 amino acids. Germline CDR1 MGHDK, CDR2 SYGVNS. The CDR3 DNA is TGTGCCAGCAGTTCGGGTAATTCACAGCCCCAGCATTTT. Translation gives CASSSGNSQPQHF.

This clone was observed once. The V gene is TRBV6-1, the J gene TRBJ1-6; TRBD1 is a possible D gene (6 bases). Trimming shortened V by 0 bases and J by 9 bases, and 12 bases separated the two germline ends. Germline loops: CDR1 MNHNS, CDR2 SASEGT. CDR3 size: 15 residues. Here the CDR3 reads CASSEAGAPTSPLHF. The CDR3 DNA reads as TGTGCCAGCAGTGAAGCGGGGGCCCCAACTTCACCCCTCCACTTT.

The sample holds a few counts of this clone. At the DNA level, this CDR3 is encoded by other sequences in the same sample as well. In nucleotides, the CDR3 is TGTGCCAGCAGCCCCAGGCGCCCCGGGGAGCTGTTTTTT. Protein: CASSPRRPGELFF. The chain is built from TRBV7-3 and TRBJ2-2; D is ambiguous. The CDR3 totals 13 residues. Looked up from germline, CDR1 is SGHTA and CDR2 is FQGTGA. Between the trimmed V and J ends, which lost 5 bases and 6 bases, there was a span of 10 bases.

This CDR3 is CASSKTRRYTSGGRAKNIQYF. For the CDR3, the DNA is TGTGCCAGCAGTAAGACCCGCCGTTACACTAGCGGGGGTAGAGCCAAAAACATTCAGTACTTC. The chain uses TRBV28 and TRBJ2-4, with 11 positions matching TRBD2. The CDR3 extends over 21 amino acids. After removal of 5 bases from V and 0 bases from J, the junction contained 18 bases not matched to a gene. CDR1 and CDR2 (germline): MDHEN, SYDVKM.

The table lists this clone with a few counts. The genes are TRBV9 and TRBJ1-6; D is undetermined. Trimming shortened V by 0 bases and J by 10 bases, and 11 bases separated the two germline ends. The length of the CDR3 is 14 residues. Looked up from germline, CDR1 is SGDLS and CDR2 is YYNGEE. Here the CDR3 reads CASSVEGGPSPLHF. The DNA for the CDR3 is TGTGCCAGCAGCGTAGAAGGTGGGCCATCACCCCTCCACTTT.

The V and J genes are TRBV4-1 and TRBJ1-1; D is unresolved. Per germline, CDR1 MGHRA and CDR2 YSYEKL. V was pared by 4 bases and J by 7 bases, with 13 bases between. This CDR3 has 13 residues. In nucleotides, the CDR3 is TGCGCCAGCAGCCTAGCTCCGAGGTTTGAAGCTTTCTTT. It codes for CASSLAPRFEAFF.

This clone showed up just once. The chain employs TRBV24-1 and TRBJ1-5; the D is unclear. The ends were cut back, 4 bases at V and 0 bases at J, with 3 bases in the middle. The CDR3 sequence is 13 residues long. Germline loops: CDR1 KGHDR, CDR2 SFDVKD. In nucleotides, the CDR3 is TGTGCCACCAGTGACATTAGCAATCAGCCCCAGCATTTT. It is translated as CATSDISNQPQHF.

This clone has ten or more counts. The V call is TRBV5-1, the J call TRBJ1-1, with 11 nucleotides matching TRBD1. This CDR3 region has 16 residues. In germline, CDR1 is SGHRS, CDR2 YFSETQ. J gave up 1 base and V 4 bases, and 6 bases lay outside the gene matches. The CDR3 is CASSPSGTGGNTEAFF. The CDR3 DNA is TGCGCCAGCAGCCCTTCTGGGACAGGGGGGAACACTGAAGCTTTCTTT.

The gene calls are TRBV2 and TRBJ2-1, with 8 bases lining up with TRBD2. The CDR3 contains 15 residues. Germline CDR1 and CDR2: SNHLY and FYNNEI. Trimming cost V 3 bases and J 7 bases; bases outside gene matches: 8. The CDR3 coding sequence is TGTGCCAGCAGTGAGGCCGGGGGGGCTTGGAATGAGCAGTTCTTC. Translating gives CASSEAGGAWNEQFF. Variable domain in full (rest from reference TRBV2 and TRBJ2-1): EPEVTQTPSHQVTQMGQEVILRCVPISNHLYFYWYRQILGQKVEFLVSFYNNEISEKSEIFDDQFSVERPDGSNFTLKIRSTKLEDSAMYFCASSEAGGAWNEQFFGPGTRLTVL.

The CDR3 region has the DNA TGTGCCAGCAACGATCCTCTTCGGACAGGGAATAATGAGCAGTTCTTC. This sequence encodes CASNDPLRTGNNEQFF. V is TRBV28 and J is TRBJ2-1; 8 bases line up with TRBD1. The germline gives CDR1 MDHEN, CDR2 SYDVKM. V shed 7 bases and J 7 bases; nucleotides not matched to a gene: 15. CDR3 length: 16 residues.

This chain joins TRBV18 and TRBJ2-5, with D uncertain. CDR1 and CDR2 (germline): KGHSH, LQKENI. With 3 bases removed from V and 2 bases from J, the gap between germline ends came to 16 bases. The CDR3 is 16 residues long. CDR3 DNA sequence: TGTGCCAGCTCACCCCCGCGGCGCTTGTCTCAAGAGACCCAGTACTTC. Protein product: CASSPPRRLSQETQYF.

J is TRBJ2-5 and V is TRBV11-3, with 8 bases fitting TRBD1. The CDR3 is made up of 15 amino acids. Germline V gene sequence: CDR1 SGHNT, CDR2 YENEEA. V gave up 2 bases and J gave up 5 bases; unmatched junction bases: 7. The CDR3 loop is CASSLFGTGGETQYF. CDR3 DNA sequence: TGTGCCAGCAGCTTATTTGGGACAGGAGGGGAGACCCAGTACTTC. Drawing the rest from reference TRBV11-3 and TRBJ2-5, the complete variable domain is EAGVVQSPRYKIIEKKQPVAFWCNPISGHNTLYWYLQNLGQGPELLIRYENEEAVDDSQLPKDRFSAERLKGVDSTLKIQPAELGDSAVYLCASSLFGTGGETQYFGPGTRLLVL.

The chain joins TRBV7-3 to TRBJ2-2, with D possibly being TRBD2 (6 bases). The ends were cut back, 5 bases at V and 5 bases at J, with 21 bases in the middle. This CDR3 comprises 17 residues. Germline CDR1 and CDR2: SGHTA and FQGTGA. The CDR3: CASSPSSASVFTGELFF. The DNA of the CDR3 is TGTGCCAGCAGCCCCTCCTCGGCTAGCGTTTTTACCGGGGAGCTGTTTTTT. Based on the CDR3 plus reference TRBV7-3 and TRBJ2-2, the full variable domain is GAGVSQTPSNKVTEKGKYVELRCDPISGHTALYWYRQSLGQGPEFLIYFQGTGAADDSGLPNDRFFAVRPEGSVSTLKIQRTERGDSAVYLCASSPSSASVFTGELFFGEGSRLTVL.